The source of this T cell receptor (beta chain) is a study of blood T cell repertoires in COVID-19. Study at large: Samples of COVID-19 (acute and convalescent) were obtained from the United States, Italy and Spain. The cDNA or gDNA used as material had been derived from T cells, B-cell-depleted T cells, or PBMCs.

Under the authors' procedure: Reference gene primers were amplified, and this amplification served to estimate nucleated cell counts. Profiling relied on immunoSEQ multiplex PCR, and the TCRdb table lists in-frame clones only, not all of them. V and J calls and clone size are as listed in that table; D and trimming were resolved from the DNA. Of roughly 120,000 clones in the sample, more than 90% were seen once. Trimming stripped 5 bases from V and 3 bases from J, with 10 bases between. The CDR3 loop spans 13 amino acids. Germline V gives CDR1 LNHDA, CDR2 SQIVND (reference sequence). The rearrangement links TRBV19 to TRBJ1-1; D may be TRBD1 (6 bases). The sequenced material came from peripheral blood. This TCR came from a man in his 60s with COVID-19, enrolled during active disease. The CDR3 DNA follows: TGTGCCAGTAGTTTAAGACAGGACACTGAAGCTTTCTTT. It yields the protein CASSLRQDTEAFF.